The rows below give T cell receptor beta chains drawn from one sample of a study of response to subunit inactivated influenza vaccine. In TCRdb, the RT-PCR reads were re-called with MiXCR into one record per CDR3 protein. Among over 800,000 distinct CDR3 sequences listed, over 20% were seen once. The input for sequencing was PBMCs from blood, taken roughly 5 days after vaccination. These TCRs come from a man aged 50 to 59 who received an inactivated influenza vaccine. Each CDR3 is given with its conserved first and last residue. The D gene is left open where the match is weak. For some rows the clone size is stated as once, few or many, or as a class when expanded; others skip it.

d_gene: NA; j_gene: TRBJ2-2; abundance: NA; v_gene: TRBV5-8; CDR3aa: CASSLERAATGELFF; CDR3nt: TGTGCCAGCAGCTTGGAAAGGGCGGCCACCGGGGAGCTGTTTTTT
d_gene: NA; j_gene: TRBJ2-7; abundance: NA; v_gene: TRBV7-2; CDR3aa: CASSSRDGSYEQYF; CDR3nt: TGTGCCAGCAGCTCCCGGGACGGATCCTACGAGCAGTACTTC
d_gene: NA; j_gene: TRBJ1-1; abundance: NA; v_gene: TRBV15; CDR3aa: CATSVGPRTEAFF; CDR3nt: TGTGCCACCAGCGTGGGCCCGAGGACTGAAGCTTTCTTT
d_gene: NA; j_gene: TRBJ2-3; abundance: NA; v_gene: TRBV3-1; CDR3aa: CASSHSSDPSTDTQYF; CDR3nt: TGTGCCAGCAGCCATAGCAGTGACCCTAGCACAGATACGCAGTATTTT
d_gene: NA; j_gene: TRBJ2-1; abundance: few; v_gene: TRBV10-3; CDR3aa: CATAFYSSYNEQFF; CDR3nt: TGTGCCACCGCATTTTACAGCTCCTACAATGAGCAGTTCTTC
d_gene: NA; j_gene: TRBJ1-4; abundance: many; v_gene: TRBV10-3; CDR3aa: CAISEATNEKLFF; CDR3nt: TGTGCCATCAGCGAAGCAACTAATGAAAAACTGTTTTTT
d_gene: TRBD2; j_gene: TRBJ2-1; abundance: NA; v_gene: TRBV6-2/TRBV6-3; CDR3aa: CASKAGNANEQFF; CDR3nt: TGTGCCAGCAAAGCGGGAAATGCCAATGAGCAGTTCTTC
d_gene: TRBD2; j_gene: TRBJ2-5; abundance: NA; v_gene: TRBV4-1; CDR3aa: CASSRNGLDQETQYF; CDR3nt: TGCGCCAGCAGCCGTAACGGACTAGACCAAGAGACCCAGTACTTC
d_gene: NA; j_gene: TRBJ1-2; abundance: few; v_gene: TRBV12-3/TRBV12-4; CDR3aa: CASSQMEAGFSYGYTF; CDR3nt: TGTGCCAGCAGTCAAATGGAGGCAGGGTTTAGCTATGGCTACACCTTC
d_gene: NA; j_gene: TRBJ2-3; abundance: NA; v_gene: TRBV6-4; CDR3aa: CASSPLPGLSDTQYF; CDR3nt: TGTGCCAGCAGTCCTCTGCCGGGCCTTTCAGATACGCAGTATTTT
d_gene: NA; j_gene: TRBJ2-2; abundance: NA; v_gene: TRBV6-5; CDR3aa: CASSYASSIGTGELFF; CDR3nt: TGTGCCAGCAGTTACGCATCTAGCATAGGCACCGGGGAGCTGTTTTTT
d_gene: TRBD2; j_gene: TRBJ2-7; abundance: many; v_gene: TRBV29-1; CDR3aa: CSVEGTTSGLYEQYF; CDR3nt: TGCAGCGTTGAAGGTACAACTAGCGGACTCTACGAGCAGTACTTC
d_gene: NA; j_gene: TRBJ1-6; abundance: NA; v_gene: TRBV6-5; CDR3aa: CASSSRDLGYNSPLHF; CDR3nt: TGTGCCAGCAGTTCTAGGGACCTCGGGTATAATTCACCCCTCCACTTT
d_gene: NA; j_gene: TRBJ2-7; abundance: few; v_gene: TRBV15; CDR3aa: CATSRALDEQYF; CDR3nt: TGTGCCACCAGCAGGGCCCTCGACGAGCAGTACTTC
d_gene: NA; j_gene: TRBJ2-7; abundance: NA; v_gene: TRBV20-1; CDR3aa: CSSTVLRDEQYF; CDR3nt: TGCAGTTCGACAGTTCTCAGGGACGAGCAGTACTTC
d_gene: NA; j_gene: TRBJ2-7; abundance: few; v_gene: TRBV5-1; CDR3aa: CASSLETALSYEQYF; CDR3nt: TGCGCCAGCAGCTTGGAGACAGCCCTTTCCTACGAGCAGTACTTC
d_gene: NA; j_gene: TRBJ2-1; abundance: NA; v_gene: TRBV20-1; CDR3aa: CSASRPEQFF; CDR3nt: TGCAGTGCTAGCAGACCAGAGCAGTTCTTC
d_gene: NA; j_gene: TRBJ2-5; abundance: NA; v_gene: TRBV6-2/TRBV6-3; CDR3aa: CASSGTSIWTQYF; CDR3nt: TGTGCCAGCAGCGGGACTTCCATTTGGACCCAGTACTTC
d_gene: NA; j_gene: TRBJ1-1; abundance: few; v_gene: TRBV20-1; CDR3aa: CSADDGTITEAFF; CDR3nt: TGCAGTGCGGATGACGGGACCATCACTGAAGCTTTCTTT
d_gene: NA; j_gene: TRBJ1-6; abundance: NA; v_gene: TRBV20-1; CDR3aa: CSAGGRSWNSPLHF; CDR3nt: TGCAGTGCTGGGGGACGATCGTGGAATTCACCCCTCCACTTT
d_gene: TRBD2; j_gene: TRBJ2-5; abundance: NA; v_gene: TRBV10-3; CDR3aa: CAISKREGLETQYF; CDR3nt: TGTGCCATCAGTAAGCGGGAGGGCCTGGAGACCCAGTACTTC
d_gene: NA; j_gene: TRBJ2-7; abundance: NA; v_gene: TRBV28; CDR3aa: CASSSPNYEQYF; CDR3nt: TGTGCCAGCAGTTCCCCCAACTACGAGCAGTACTTC
d_gene: NA; j_gene: TRBJ2-4; abundance: NA; v_gene: TRBV28; CDR3aa: CASSRRGAIAKNIQYF; CDR3nt: TGTGCCAGCAGCCGAAGGGGCGCAATAGCCAAAAACATTCAGTACTTC
d_gene: TRBD1; j_gene: TRBJ1-2; abundance: NA; v_gene: TRBV5-6; CDR3aa: CASSIGTGGDGYTF; CDR3nt: TGTGCCAGCAGTATCGGGACAGGGGGAGACGGCTACACCTTC
d_gene: TRBD2; j_gene: TRBJ2-2; abundance: few; v_gene: TRBV28; CDR3aa: CASTGGGRGTGELFF; CDR3nt: TGTGCCAGCACCGGGGGGGGCAGGGGAACCGGGGAGCTGTTTTTT
d_gene: NA; j_gene: TRBJ2-3; abundance: many; v_gene: TRBV4-3; CDR3aa: CASSQDGQPQGTQYF; CDR3nt: TGCGCCAGCAGCCAAGATGGCCAGCCCCAGGGTACGCAGTATTTT
d_gene: NA; j_gene: TRBJ1-2; abundance: few; v_gene: TRBV20-1; CDR3aa: CSARLGPVIYGYTF; CDR3nt: TGCAGTGCTAGGTTAGGCCCAGTTATCTATGGCTACACCTTC
d_gene: NA; j_gene: TRBJ2-7; abundance: NA; v_gene: TRBV29-1; CDR3aa: CSVESGDF; CDR3nt: TGCAGCGTTGAAAGCGGCGACTTC